Below are 32 T cell receptor beta chains sequenced from a single sample in a study of cytomegalovirus exposure and HLA in healthy donors. 13 Jbeta primers and 60 Vbeta primers were used for the PCR. Profiled with immunoSEQ multiplex PCR; TCRdb holds only in-frame clones, not every one. The sample includes some 220,000 clones, 70% to 80% seen only once; the top ten take 2.7%. The sample consisted of PBMCs. The source of these receptors is a woman aged 60-75 years in good health and CMV-seropositive.

Notes on this clone: Other DNA sequences within the sample encode an identical CDR3. The chain links TRBV5-1 to TRBJ2-5; D possibly corresponds to TRBD1 (5 bases). V was cut by 3 bases and J by 2 bases, with 11 bases left in between. There are 14 residues in the CDR3. Germline V lookup: CDR1 SGHRS, CDR2 YFSETQ. CDR3 amino acids: CASSSGQPQETQYF. DNA for the CDR3: TGCGCCAGCAGCTCCGGACAACCTCAAGAGACCCAGTACTTC.

J is TRBJ2-1 and V is TRBV4-1; 8 bases agree with TRBD2. Germline trimming cut 3 bases from V and 7 bases from J; bases unmatched to any gene: 2. Germline CDR1 reads MGHRA; CDR2 reads YSYEKL. CDR3 size: 13 residues. In nucleotides, the CDR3 is TGCGCCAGCAGCCAGCGGGAGGAGAATGAGCAGTTCTTC. Amino acids: CASSQREENEQFF.

This sequence joins TRBV5-4 and TRBJ2-3; 8 bases are shared with TRBD2. This CDR3 is built from 16 residues. V dropped 4 bases and J dropped 1; count of bases not matched to a gene: 8. Germline values: CDR1 SGHNT, CDR2 YYREEE (reference sequence). The CDR3 loop is CASSPGGGRGTDTQYF. The CDR3 DNA is TGTGCCAGCAGCCCCGGCGGGGGGAGAGGCACAGATACGCAGTATTTT.

The genes are TRBV6-5 and TRBJ2-1; TRBD2 aligns across 8 bases. Germline V gene lookup returns CDR1 MNHEY and CDR2 SVGAGI. This CDR3 comprises 12 residues. V dropped 6 bases and J dropped 8; count of bases not matched to a gene: 3. This CDR3 reads CASSRGGHEQFF. The CDR3 DNA is TGTGCCAGCAGCCGGGGGGGTCATGAGCAGTTCTTC.

The chain recombines TRBV23-1 with TRBJ2-3; 9 positions agree with TRBD1. TRBV23-1 is reported as an ORF; its role is uncertain. This CDR3 region has 16 residues. J gave up 4 bases and V 2 bases, and 7 bases lay outside the gene matches. The CDR3 loop reads CASSQTGTGRADTQYF. The CDR3 coding sequence is TGCGCCAGCAGTCAAACCGGGACAGGGAGGGCAGATACGCAGTATTTT.

The CDR3, as DNA: TGTGCCAGCAGTGGACAGGGGGCGGATAATGAAAAACTGTTTTTT. Protein sequence: CASSGQGADNEKLFF. The chain employs TRBV5-5 and TRBJ1-4, with 11 bases identical to TRBD1. The CDR3 runs 15 residues. CDR1 SGHKS and CDR2 YYEKEE come from the germline V gene (reference sequence). V lost 5 bases to trimming and J lost 4 bases; unmatched junction nucleotides: 4.

The CDR3 DNA reads TGTGCCAGCAGCTTAGGACAGGGGCCGAATTATGGCTACACCTTC. Encoded protein: CASSLGQGPNYGYTF. This rearrangement joins TRBV7-2 to TRBJ1-2; 8 nucleotides agree with TRBD1. V lost 1 base and J lost 5; bases outside the gene matches: 6. The germline CDR1 and CDR2 sequences are SGHTA and FQGNSA. This CDR3 has 15 residues.

This clone was found once. This chain joins TRBV30 and TRBJ1-5, with D unclear. CDR3 length equals 14 residues. Trimming shortened V by 0 bases and J by 1 base, and 7 bases separated the two germline ends. The germline V gene encodes CDR1 GTSNPN and CDR2 SVGIG (reference sequence). The CDR3 DNA sequence: TGTGCCTGGAGTGTGGGCAGGAGCAATCAGCCCCAGCATTTT. The encoded protein is CAWSVGRSNQPQHF.

CDR3 region: CATSRGERDTQYF. In nucleotides, the CDR3 is TGTGCCACCAGCAGAGGAGAGCGGGATACGCAGTATTTT. This chain connects TRBV15 to TRBJ2-3; perhaps TRBD2 as D (5 bases). Germline assignment: CDR1 LNHNV and CDR2 YYDKDF (reference sequence). The CDR3 length is 13 residues. The V and J ends lost 1 base and 6 bases respectively, with 8 bases between them.

A few counts support this clone. Other DNA sequences in this sample translate to the same CDR3. This chain links TRBV29-1 with TRBJ2-5, with 12 bases that match TRBD2. CDR1 and CDR2 (germline): SQVTM, ANQGSEA. V trimming: 5 bases; J trimming: 5 bases; junction bases outside the gene matches: 0. The CDR3 consists of 12 residues. CDR3 in amino acids: CSVLAGGETQYF. Here the CDR3 DNA reads TGCAGCGTTCTAGCGGGAGGGGAGACCCAGTACTTC.

The J gene is TRBJ2-1, the V gene TRBV7-2, with D possibly being TRBD2 (6 bases). The CDR3 totals 11 residues. Germline CDR1 reads SGHTA; CDR2 reads FQGNSA. Trimming took 1 base from V and 12 from J, leaving 7 bases between them. In DNA, the CDR3 is TGTGCCAGCAGCTTAGACGGGGGGCAGTTCTTC. It translates to CASSLDGGQFF.

The chain is built from TRBV2 and TRBJ2-5; TRBD2 agrees at 10 bases. This CDR3 region has 14 residues. The V gene's germline CDR1 is SNHLY and CDR2 FYNNEI. Trimming at V came to 11 bases and at J to 2 bases, leaving 8 bases not matched to a gene. CDR3 DNA: TGTGCCCGTGGTGTAGCGGGAGGTCAAGAGACCCAGTACTTC. Its protein product is CARGVAGGQETQYF.

The chain employs TRBV5-5 and TRBJ2-1; D gene unclear. Deletions cut 0 bases from V and 4 bases from J, with 8 bases between. Germline-derived CDR1 and CDR2 are SGHKS and YYEKEE (reference sequence). The CDR3 is 14 residues long. CDR3 sequence reads: CASSLAASYNEQFF. The CDR3 DNA reads as TGTGCCAGCAGCTTGGCCGCCAGTTACAATGAGCAGTTCTTC.

This chain uses TRBV5-1 with TRBJ2-1, with 14 bases identical to TRBD2. This CDR3 region has 20 residues. CDR1 SGHRS and CDR2 YFSETQ come from the germline V gene. V dropped 0 bases and J dropped 0; count of bases not matched to a gene: 8. The CDR3 reads CASSLASTSGRVSSYNEQFF. Written as DNA, the CDR3 is TGCGCCAGCAGCTTGGCCTCGACTAGCGGGAGGGTGAGCTCCTACAATGAGCAGTTCTTC.

The chain recombines TRBV19 with TRBJ1-5, with D possibly TRBD1 on 5 matching bases. Trimming cost V 3 bases and J 4 bases, with 13 bases left between them. The CDR3 spans 15 residues. CDR1 is LNHDA and CDR2 is SQIVND in the germline V gene (reference sequence). CDR3 region: CASSMSRRTNQPQHF. In nucleotides, the CDR3 is TGTGCCAGTAGTATGAGCCGAAGGACAAATCAGCCCCAGCATTTT.

The rearrangement joins TRBV25-1 to TRBJ1-1; 7 bases agree with TRBD1. This CDR3 has 14 residues. Germline loops: CDR1 MGHDK, CDR2 SYGVNS. Trimming at V came to 5 bases and at J to 4 bases, leaving 7 bases not matched to a gene. CDR3: CASSKPGGRTEAFF. The CDR3 region has the DNA TGTGCCAGCAGTAAACCAGGGGGGCGCACTGAAGCTTTCTTT.

This chain links TRBV4-1 with TRBJ1-4; possible D gene TRBD1, 6 bases. V lost 5 bases and J lost 4, with 17 bases in between. Germline CDR1 is MGHRA and CDR2 is YSYEKL. The CDR3 spans 16 residues. The CDR3 spells CASSWYSTGNNEKLFF. The CDR3 DNA reads TGCGCCAGCAGCTGGTACTCCACAGGGAATAATGAAAAACTGTTTTTT.

The chain has TRBV7-6 and TRBJ2-1; TRBD2 aligns across 11 bases. CDR3 length: 15 residues. Looked up from germline, CDR1 is SGHVS and CDR2 is FNYEAQ. V gave up 5 bases and J gave up 6 bases; unmatched junction bases: 6. The CDR3 sequence is CASSPGTSGTNEQFF. The CDR3 DNA follows: TGTGCCAGCAGCCCCGGGACTAGCGGAACCAATGAGCAGTTCTTC.

The gene calls are TRBV4-3 and TRBJ2-1; the match to TRBD2 covers 7 bases. The CDR3 has 13 residues. The V and J ends lost 4 bases and 7 bases, in that order; junction bases with no gene match: 4. The V gene's germline CDR1 is LGHNA and CDR2 YSLEER. The CDR3 spells CASSRGLGNEQFF. Written as DNA, the CDR3 is TGCGCCAGCAGCCGCGGACTAGGAAATGAGCAGTTCTTC.

The gene calls are TRBV5-8 and TRBJ2-3; 7 nucleotides agree with TRBD2. This CDR3 comprises 13 residues. Per the germline V gene, CDR1 is SGHTS and CDR2 is YDEGEE. Losses at the gene ends were 2 bases for V and 5 bases for J; bases not matched to a gene: 2. The CDR3 region is CASSFEREDTQYF. The DNA for the CDR3 is TGTGCCAGCAGCTTCGAGCGGGAAGATACGCAGTATTTT.

This clone was seen more than once but under ten times. The chain recombines TRBV6-6 with TRBJ1-2, with a tentative D call TRBD1 (6 bases). Between the trimmed V and J ends, which lost 0 bases and 7 bases, there was a span of 12 bases. This CDR3 region has 14 residues. Germline V lookup: CDR1 MNHNY, CDR2 SVGAGI (reference sequence). The CDR3 DNA reads as TGTGCCAGCAGTTACTCTCCACAGGGCCCTGGCTACACCTTC. It is translated as CASSYSPQGPGYTF.

V gene TRBV29-1 combines with J gene TRBJ2-6; D gene uncertain. Germline CDR1 reads SQVTM; CDR2 reads ANQGSEA. The V and J ends lost 4 bases and 1 base respectively, with 11 bases between them. The CDR3 consists of 15 residues. CDR3: CSVGQDGSGANVLTF. The CDR3 DNA follows: TGCAGCGTTGGGCAGGATGGTTCTGGGGCCAACGTCCTGACTTTC.

The V gene is TRBV18, the J gene TRBJ1-3, with D hard to call. Germline V gene sequence: CDR1 KGHSH, CDR2 LQKENI. The length of the CDR3 is 15 residues. Trimming removed 5 bases from V and 0 bases from J, with 11 bases in between. CDR3 coding DNA: TGTGCCAGCTCAGAGGGCGATACCTCTGGAAACACCATATATTTT. The encoded protein is CASSEGDTSGNTIYF.

This clone appeared a few times. The chain joins TRBV5-1 to TRBJ2-7; 10 nucleotides match TRBD2. J was trimmed by 6 bases and V by 4 bases; bases with no gene match: 4. CDR1 SGHRS and CDR2 YFSETQ come from the germline V gene. This CDR3 has 13 amino acids. The CDR3 protein is CASSVLAGVEQYF. The CDR3 DNA is TGCGCCAGCAGCGTGCTAGCGGGAGTCGAGCAGTACTTC.

This clone was counted a single time. V usage is TRBV6-5 and J usage is TRBJ2-7; 7 bases align to TRBD1. Unmatched junction bases numbered 3, after V lost 7 bases and J lost 3 bases. Germline CDR1 and CDR2: MNHEY and SVGAGI. The CDR3 totals 12 residues. The chain's CDR3 is CASMTGNYEQYF. The CDR3 bases are TGTGCCAGCATGACAGGGAACTACGAGCAGTACTTC.

The chain has TRBV9 and TRBJ1-2, with D perhaps matching TRBD1 (6 bases). Germline assignment: CDR1 SGDLS and CDR2 YYNGEE. This CDR3 region has 12 residues. Deletions cut 0 bases from V and 10 bases from J, with 10 bases between. The CDR3 DNA reads as TGTGCCAGCAGCGTAGTGGCGGGGGCCTACACCTTC. Translating it yields CASSVVAGAYTF.

The V and J genes are TRBV28 and TRBJ2-1; TRBD2 matches 14 bases. V gave up 4 bases and J gave up 12 bases; unmatched junction bases: 11. This CDR3 region has 16 residues. Germline CDR1 reads MDHEN; CDR2 reads SYDVKM. CDR3: CASSSPRLAGGPRQFF. The DNA of the CDR3 is TGTGCCAGCAGTTCGCCGCGACTAGCGGGGGGGCCGAGGCAGTTCTTC.

This clone came up once. The chain combines TRBV19 with TRBJ2-2; possibly TRBD1 for D (5 bases). The germline V and J ends were trimmed by 3 bases and 2 bases, with 10 bases remaining between them. The CDR3 consists of 15 residues. Germline V CDR1 and CDR2: LNHDA, SQIVND (reference sequence). CDR3 DNA: TGTGCCAGTAGTATTTTCAGGGTTAACACCGGGGAGCTGTTTTTT. Protein: CASSIFRVNTGELFF. Combining the CDR3 with reference TRBV19 and TRBJ2-2 gives the whole variable domain DGGITQSPKYLFRKEGQNVTLSCEQNLNHDAMYWYRQDPGQGLRLIYYSQIVNDFQKGDIAEGYSVSREKKESFPLTVTSAQKNPTAFYLCASSIFRVNTGELFFGEGSRLTVL.

The V and J genes are TRBV27 and TRBJ1-5, with D possibly TRBD1 on 5 matching bases. Germline V gene data show CDR1 as MNHEY and CDR2 as SMNVEV (reference sequence). The V end lost 5 bases, the J end lost 0 bases, and 23 bases lay between the germline ends. The CDR3 is 19 residues long. The DNA of the CDR3 is TGTGCCAGCAGTCCCAACCTTCTCCGTGGGGCCAGTAGCAATCAGCCCCAGCATTTT. This gives the protein CASSPNLLRGASSNQPQHF.

The chain recombines TRBV2 with TRBJ1-1, with TRBD1 matching 10 bases. The CDR3 is made up of 13 amino acids. The J segment lost 10 bases and the V segment lost 6 bases, leaving 8 bases of the junction unmatched. The germline gives CDR1 SNHLY, CDR2 FYNNEI. The CDR3 DNA follows: TGTGCCAGCAGCCCGGGACAGGGGACGGTAGCTTTCTTT. Translating it yields CASSPGQGTVAFF.

This rearrangement joins TRBV6-7 to TRBJ1-5, with D unclear. TRBV6-7 is an ORF; its function is uncertain. The V end lost 2 bases, the J end lost 4 bases, and 24 bases lay between the germline ends. The CDR3 is made up of 19 amino acids. The CDR3 region is CASSYLHRPYRGINQPQHF. Here the CDR3 DNA reads TGTGCCAGCAGTTACCTCCACCGCCCATACAGAGGGATTAATCAGCCCCAGCATTTT.

This chain connects TRBV14 to TRBJ2-1; TRBD2 agrees at 11 bases. The CDR3 runs 17 residues. Germline trimming cut 1 base from V and 4 bases from J; bases unmatched to any gene: 6. The germline gives CDR1 SGHDN, CDR2 FVKESK. CDR3 coding DNA: TGTGCCAGCAGCCAAGTCCCTCTAGCGGGAGGATACAATGAGCAGTTCTTC. It encodes CASSQVPLAGGYNEQFF.